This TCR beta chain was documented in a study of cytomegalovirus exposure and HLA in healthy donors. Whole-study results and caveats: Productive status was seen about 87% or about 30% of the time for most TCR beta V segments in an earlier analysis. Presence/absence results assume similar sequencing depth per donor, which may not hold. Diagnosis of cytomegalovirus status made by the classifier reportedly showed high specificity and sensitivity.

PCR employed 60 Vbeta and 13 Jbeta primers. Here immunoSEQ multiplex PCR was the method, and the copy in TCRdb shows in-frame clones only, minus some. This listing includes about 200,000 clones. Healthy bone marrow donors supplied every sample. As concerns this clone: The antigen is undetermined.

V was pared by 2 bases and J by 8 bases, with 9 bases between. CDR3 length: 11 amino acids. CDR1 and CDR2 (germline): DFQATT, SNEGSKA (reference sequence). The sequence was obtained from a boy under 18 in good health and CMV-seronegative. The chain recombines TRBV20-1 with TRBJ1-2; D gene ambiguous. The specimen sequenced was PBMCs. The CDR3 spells CSARSGEGYTF. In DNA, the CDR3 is TGCAGTGCTAGATCCGGGGAGGGCTACACCTTC.